The T cell receptor beta chain under discussion was sequenced for a study of blood T cells in healthy people across ages. Combining a sample-barcoded 5' primer with a J-beta primer mix, a second PCR ran for about 6 to 11 cycles. TCRdb called the 5' RACE reads again in MiXCR, with one record for every CDR3 protein. Here the sample spans about 830,000 distinct CDR3 sequences, roughly 60% being singletons. The germline V and J ends were trimmed by 5 bases and 0 bases, with 13 bases remaining between them. Germline CDR1 reads MNHEY; CDR2 reads SVGAGI. The CDR3 covers 15 residues. This TCR came from a man aged 25 to 40 in good health. Sequencing was performed on blood. The rearrangement joins TRBV6-5 to TRBJ1-1; D is perhaps TRBD1 (5 bases). The CDR3 here is CASSQGEFMNTEAFF. DNA of the CDR3: TGTGCCAGCAGTCAGGGAGAGTTCATGAACACTGAAGCTTTCTTT.